These T cell receptor beta chains were read from a single sample in a study of shared clonotypes between healthy human individuals. The assay was immunoSEQ multiplex PCR, and TCRdb's table has in-frame clones only and misses some. The repertoire has a few million clones, more than 85% of them found once; the top ten carry about 0.39%. The sample was naive CD4+ T cells from PBMCs. The receptors were sampled from a young man in good health. Some clones in this sample may be carry-over from other donors' samples. The CDR3 runs from the conserved cysteine through the conserved F or W. Expanded clones are given a class, and other clones once, few, many or no size at all.

>-|TRBV28|17|TRBJ2-1
CASTPGGTGVVYNEQFF
>-|TRBV5-1|16|TRBJ2-7
CASSLGRSGGPYEQYF
>-|TRBV5-8|15|TRBJ1-1
CASSAIRPGDTEAFF
>-|TRBV2|15|TRBJ2-7
CASSEAGAGSYEQYF
>-|TRBV2|14|TRBJ2-2
CASSGWSRTGELFF
>-|TRBV7-8|13|TRBJ2-3
CASSPPGTDTQYF
>once|TRBV7-2|18|TRBJ2-7
CASSLVRFSSGRSNEQYF
>-|TRBV7-2|15|TRBJ2-7
CANSISGTASYEQYF
>-|TRBV9|15|TRBJ2-2
CASSVELGSTGELFF
>-|TRBV29-1|13|TRBJ2-3
CSAAGRLGDTQYF
>-|TRBV5-1|15|TRBJ1-2
CASSPWTGEFYGYTF
>few|TRBV11-2|14|TRBJ1-1
CASSLVVPNTEAFF
>few|TRBV2|13|TRBJ1-1
CASSLDRGAEAFF
>-|TRBV7-2|15|TRBJ2-7
CASSLRAGGPYEQYF
>-|TRBV6-6|14|TRBJ2-7
CASMVTEVSYEQYF
>-|TRBV6-6|15|TRBJ2-3
CASSRWREFSDTQYF